These 13 T cell receptor beta chains originate from one sample sequenced in a study of early T cells in non-severe SARS-CoV-2 infection. TCRdb used MiXCR to reprocess the 5' RACE reads, holding one entry per CDR3 protein. The data hold about 100,000 distinct CDR3 sequences, with about 12% observed a single time. The sample was whole blood. The receptors were gathered from an adult who was a healthcare worker with PCR-confirmed SARS-CoV-2 infection or an uninfected control (not recorded which).

The genes are TRBV28 and TRBJ2-2; D remains ambiguous. Trimming stripped 3 bases from V and 8 bases from J, with 7 bases between. This CDR3 comprises 12 residues. CDR1 and CDR2 (germline): MDHEN, SYDVKM. The CDR3 nucleotides are TGTGCCAGCAGTTTTCGGGTAGGGGAGCTGTTTTTT. This gives the protein CASSFRVGELFF.

Only a few counts were recorded for this clonotype. The chain recombines TRBV11-2 with TRBJ2-7; D possibly matches TRBD1 or TRBD2 (5 bases each). The CDR3 covers 15 residues. The germline gives CDR1 SGHAT, CDR2 FQNNGV. Deletions cut 4 bases from V and 3 bases from J, with 16 bases between. The CDR3 DNA reads TGTGCCAGCAGCTCCGGTTGGGGCGGGTTCTACGAGCAGTACTTC. Protein product: CASSSGWGGFYEQYF.

This clonotype occurred a few times. This rearrangement joins TRBV28 to TRBJ1-1; D is possibly TRBD1 (5 bases). This CDR3 region has 14 residues. V was pared by 5 bases and J by 1 base, with 11 bases between. The germline gives CDR1 MDHEN, CDR2 SYDVKM. The CDR3 DNA reads as TGTGCCAGCAGTCCAGGGTACAAGAACACTGAAGCTTTCTTT. Amino acids: CASSPGYKNTEAFF. Together with reference TRBV28 and TRBJ1-1, the CDR3 gives the full variable domain: DVKVTQSSRYLVKRTGEKVFLECVQDMDHENMFWYRQDPGLGLRLIYFSYDVKMKEKGDIPEGYSVSREKKERFSLILESASTNQTSMYLCASSPGYKNTEAFFGQGTRLTVV.

This clonotype was detected only a few times. CDR3 sequence (DNA): TGTGCCAGCAGTTTGGAGGGGGGATGGTCTGGGGCCAACGTCCTGACTTTC. This translates into CASSLEGGWSGANVLTF. This chain uses TRBV27 with TRBJ2-6; the D call may be TRBD1 or TRBD2 (6 bases each). V lost 3 bases, J lost 1 base, and 13 bases lay in between. CDR3 length: 17 amino acids. Germline V CDR1 and CDR2: MNHEY, SMNVEV (reference sequence). Using reference TRBV27 and TRBJ2-6 for the parts outside the CDR3, the full variable domain is EAQVTQNPRYLITVTGKKLTVTCSQNMNHEYMSWYRQDPGLGLRQIYYSMNVEVTDKGDVPEGYKVSRKEKRNFPLILESPSPNQTSLYFCASSLEGGWSGANVLTFGAGSRLTVL.

This clonotype was picked up many times. The chain has TRBV7-7 and TRBJ2-3; 7 bases map to TRBD1. From germline, CDR1 is SSHAT and CDR2 FNYEAQ (reference sequence). The CDR3 has 14 amino acids. V was clipped by 5 bases and J by 0 bases; unmatched bases: 2. The CDR3 DNA reads TGTGCCAGCAGCCGGGGACAGAGCACAGATACGCAGTATTTT. Its protein is CASSRGQSTDTQYF.

This clonotype was observed at least ten times. This chain connects TRBV18 to TRBJ2-3; D is uncertain. Germline CDR1 KGHSH, CDR2 LQKENI. The CDR3 runs 14 residues. Between the trimmed V and J ends, which lost 2 bases and 5 bases, there was a span of 11 bases. CDR3 residues: CASSPGRSGDTQYF. The DNA for the CDR3 is TGTGCCAGCTCACCAGGAAGATCTGGAGATACGCAGTATTTT. Together with reference TRBV18 and TRBJ2-3, the CDR3 gives the full variable domain: NAGVMQNPRHLVRRRGQEARLRCSPMKGHSHVYWYRQLPEEGLKFMVYLQKENIIDESGMPKERFSAEFPKEGPSILRIQQVVRGDSAAYFCASSPGRSGDTQYFGPGTRLTVL.

The sample holds many counts of this clonotype. The J gene is TRBJ2-2, the V gene TRBV11-2, with D possibly being TRBD2 (6 bases). CDR3 size: 16 residues. V was trimmed by 7 bases and J by 0 bases, leaving 15 bases between them. Looked up from germline, CDR1 is SGHAT and CDR2 is FQNNGV. In nucleotides, the CDR3 is TGTGCCAGCACCCCAGCCGGGGGAACGAACACCGGGGAGCTGTTTTTT. Amino acid sequence: CASTPAGGTNTGELFF.

This clonotype was counted at least ten times. V and J are TRBV4-1 and TRBJ1-1, with 7 bases fitting TRBD1. Trimming cost V 2 bases and J 1 base; bases outside gene matches: 7. Germline assignment: CDR1 MGHRA and CDR2 YSYEKL. The CDR3 totals 16 residues. The CDR3 is CASSQPRQGPNTEAFF. The CDR3 region has the DNA TGCGCCAGCAGCCAACCAAGACAGGGACCGAACACTGAAGCTTTCTTT.

The rearrangement uses TRBV6-2 or TRBV6-3 and TRBJ2-3; D is perhaps TRBD2 (6 bases). V gave up 6 bases and J gave up 4 bases, with 17 bases separating them. This CDR3 comprises 15 residues. Germline V gene sequence: CDR1 MNHEY, CDR2 SVGEGT. The CDR3 bases are TGTGCCAGCAGAGGCGGGGATCCGACAGCAGATACGCAGTATTTT. Amino acid sequence: CASRGGDPTADTQYF.

In this sample, this clonotype turned up many times. This rearrangement joins TRBV15 to TRBJ2-5; D unclear. Germline V gene data show CDR1 as LNHNV and CDR2 as YYDKDF (reference sequence). The V end was cut by 0 bases, the J end by 4 bases, with 0 bases between. This CDR3 has 11 residues. CDR3 region: CATSREETQYF. The CDR3, as DNA: TGTGCCACCAGCAGAGAAGAGACCCAGTACTTC.

In this sample, this clonotype turned up a few times. The chain recombines TRBV11-2 with TRBJ1-1; D call uncertain. V lost 2 bases and J 1 base, leaving 5 bases between the germline ends. The CDR3 runs 13 residues. Germline V gene data show CDR1 as SGHAT and CDR2 as FQNNGV. The CDR3 spells CASSLWGNTEAFF. As DNA, the CDR3 is TGTGCCAGCAGCTTATGGGGGAACACTGAAGCTTTCTTT. The entire variable domain, with the rest obtained from reference TRBV11-2 and TRBJ1-1, is as follows: EAGVAQSPRYKIIEKRQSVAFWCNPISGHATLYWYQQILGQGPKLLIQFQNNGVVDDSQLPKDRFSAERLKGVDSTLKIQPAKLEDSAVYLCASSLWGNTEAFFGQGTRLTVV.

This clonotype showed up many times. V gene TRBV28 combines with J gene TRBJ2-7; D is undetermined. CDR3 length equals 11 residues. The germline CDR1 and CDR2 sequences are MDHEN and SYDVKM. V shed 5 bases and J shed 7 bases, with 9 bases lying between them. The CDR3: CASSGPDEQYF. CDR3 coding DNA: TGTGCCAGCAGTGGGCCGGATGAGCAGTACTTC.

The rearrangement joins TRBV19 to TRBJ2-7; D is ambiguous. Germline V gene sequence: CDR1 LNHDA, CDR2 SQIVND (reference sequence). The V end lost 5 bases, the J end lost 1 base, and 9 bases lay between the germline ends. The CDR3 runs 13 residues. CDR3 in amino acids: CASSWASSYEQYF. The CDR3 DNA sequence: TGTGCCAGTAGTTGGGCCAGTTCCTACGAGCAGTACTTC.